These 18 T cell receptor beta chains originate from one sample sequenced in a study of PD-1 blockade in classical Hodgkin lymphoma. Method: immunoSEQ multiplex PCR; TCRdb's copy keeps in-frame clones and lacks some. The table shows 20,000 to 25,000 clones, with 90% to 95% occurring only once. Time point indicated: newly diagnosed, previously untreated cHL patient sample. Material for sequencing was peripheral blood mononuclear cells (PBMCs). These TCRs come from a human donor with classical Hodgkin lymphoma.

The genes are TRBV7-2 and TRBJ1-1, with a weak D call TRBD1 (6 bases). Germline assignment: CDR1 SGHTA and CDR2 FQGNSA. V lost 5 bases to trimming and J lost 9 bases, with 19 bases between them. The CDR3 is made up of 14 amino acids. In DNA form, the CDR3 reads TGTGCCAGCAGCCAGGAGGCGATCAGGGGAAAAGCTTTCTTT. Its protein product is CASSQEAIRGKAFF.

V usage is TRBV14 and J usage is TRBJ1-3; 8 nucleotides match TRBD1. CDR3 length equals 16 residues. V dropped 0 bases and J dropped 4; count of bases not matched to a gene: 5. Germline lookup yields CDR1 SGHDN and CDR2 FVKESK. The CDR3 region is CASSQDYRTGGNTIYF. The CDR3 DNA is TGTGCCAGCAGCCAAGACTACCGGACAGGGGGAAACACCATATATTTT.

The rearrangement uses TRBV11-2 and TRBJ1-2; possible D gene TRBD1, 5 bases. V lost 0 bases to trimming and J lost 5 bases, with 7 bases between them. The germline gives CDR1 SGHAT, CDR2 FQNNGV. The CDR3 is made up of 13 amino acids. The CDR3 spells CASSLETEYGYTF. Here the CDR3 DNA reads TGTGCCAGCAGCTTAGAGACAGAATATGGCTACACCTTC. Complete variable domain (other parts from reference TRBV11-2 and TRBJ1-2): EAGVAQSPRYKIIEKRQSVAFWCNPISGHATLYWYQQILGQGPKLLIQFQNNGVVDDSQLPKDRFSAERLKGVDSTLKIQPAKLEDSAVYLCASSLETEYGYTFGSGTRLTVV.

The V and J genes are TRBV7-2 and TRBJ1-2, with D perhaps TRBD1 (5 bases). Trimming took 2 bases from V and 6 from J, leaving 19 bases between them. This CDR3 has 16 amino acids. Germline-derived CDR1 and CDR2 are SGHTA and FQGNSA. In DNA form, the CDR3 reads TGTGCCAGCAGCTTAAGGGTGGGGCAGGCCCCAGATGGCTACACCTTC. This translates into CASSLRVGQAPDGYTF.

The CDR3 DNA reads as TGTGCCAGCAGTTTAAACCCCCGGACAGGGTATCGAAAGGGCTACACCTTC. Protein: CASSLNPRTGYRKGYTF. This rearrangement joins TRBV28 to TRBJ1-2; the match to TRBD1 covers 8 bases. Per the germline V gene, CDR1 is MDHEN and CDR2 is SYDVKM. V shed 2 bases and J 8 bases; nucleotides not matched to a gene: 16. There are 17 residues in the CDR3.

V usage is TRBV28 and J usage is TRBJ1-6, with 9 bases identical to TRBD1. The V segment lost 6 bases and the J segment 7 bases; nucleotides outside the gene matches: 16. The CDR3 is 18 amino acids. Per germline, CDR1 MDHEN and CDR2 SYDVKM. CDR3 region: CASSTPGQGGSWNSPLHF. In DNA, the CDR3 is TGTGCCAGCAGCACACCGGGACAGGGTGGAAGTTGGAATTCACCCCTCCACTTT.

The CDR3 DNA reads as TGTGCCAGCAGTCCTTTTGGGGCTAGGGGGATATACGAGCAGTACTTC. It codes for CASSPFGARGIYEQYF. V gene TRBV28 combines with J gene TRBJ2-7; weak D call: TRBD1 (6 bases). Between the trimmed V and J ends, which lost 5 bases and 4 bases, there was a span of 21 bases. Germline V lookup: CDR1 MDHEN, CDR2 SYDVKM. This CDR3 is built from 16 residues.

V gene TRBV7-2 combines with J gene TRBJ1-5; possible D gene TRBD1, 6 bases. Germline V CDR1 and CDR2: SGHTA, FQGNSA. CDR3 length: 16 amino acids. V dropped 2 bases and J dropped 4 bases, with 15 bases sitting between them. CDR3 sequence (DNA): TGTGCCAGCAGCTTATGGGCAGGGGTAAATAATCAGCCCCAGCATTTT. It is translated as CASSLWAGVNNQPQHF.

V usage is TRBV28 and J usage is TRBJ1-2; possibly TRBD1 for D (5 bases). CDR3 length: 14 residues. Trimming stripped 5 bases from V and 6 bases from J, with 16 bases between. CDR1 is MDHEN, CDR2 SYDVKM, per germline. CDR3 sequence: CASSAGGSTDGYTF. The DNA for the CDR3 is TGTGCCAGCAGTGCGGGGGGATCCACGGATGGCTACACCTTC.

This chain joins TRBV27 and TRBJ2-3; possible D gene TRBD1, 6 bases. V was clipped by 2 bases and J by 0 bases, with 15 bases between them. In germline, CDR1 is MNHEY, CDR2 SMNVEV (reference sequence). The CDR3 is made up of 17 amino acids. This CDR3 reads CASSLLPQGYSTDTQYF. The CDR3 nucleotides read TGTGCCAGCAGTTTACTGCCGCAGGGGTATAGCACAGATACGCAGTATTTT.

This chain links TRBV6-6 with TRBJ1-1, with 9 bases matching TRBD1. V lost 1 base and J lost 8; bases outside the gene matches: 8. CDR1 and CDR2 from the germline V gene are MNHNY and SVGAGI (reference sequence). The CDR3 consists of 15 residues. The CDR3: CASSYFQGQGGEAFF. The CDR3 DNA sequence: TGTGCCAGCAGTTACTTTCAGGGACAGGGAGGGGAAGCTTTCTTT.

The gene calls are TRBV27 and TRBJ2-7, with 9 bases aligning to TRBD1. V shed 5 bases and J 2 bases; nucleotides not matched to a gene: 13. Germline values: CDR1 MNHEY, CDR2 SMNVEV (reference sequence). The CDR3 runs to 17 residues. The CDR3 DNA sequence: TGTGCCAGCAGTCCTAATATAGGGACAGGGATTGCCTACGAGCAGTACTTC. Translation gives CASSPNIGTGIAYEQYF.

The chain combines TRBV11-2 with TRBJ2-7, with a weak D call TRBD2 (6 bases). There are 15 residues in the CDR3. Germline V gene lookup returns CDR1 SGHAT and CDR2 FQNNGV. V was pared by 2 bases and J by 3 bases, with 14 bases between. This CDR3 reads CASSLYWPGGYEQYF. DNA of the CDR3: TGTGCCAGCAGCTTATACTGGCCCGGGGGCTACGAGCAGTACTTC. The full variable domain, its missing parts supplied by reference TRBV11-2 and TRBJ2-7, is EAGVAQSPRYKIIEKRQSVAFWCNPISGHATLYWYQQILGQGPKLLIQFQNNGVVDDSQLPKDRFSAERLKGVDSTLKIQPAKLEDSAVYLCASSLYWPGGYEQYFGPGTRLTVT.

The V gene is TRBV25-1, the J gene TRBJ1-1; D not resolved. Germline CDR1 is MGHDK and CDR2 is SYGVNS. The CDR3 consists of 14 residues. V lost 5 bases to trimming and J lost 5 bases, with 15 bases between them. CDR3 coding DNA: TGTGCCAGCAGTTCCCGGACTTATGGGACTGAAGCTTTCTTT. Translated, it gives CASSSRTYGTEAFF.

The chain uses TRBV6-6 and TRBJ2-1, with 11 nucleotides matching TRBD2. V dropped 7 bases and J dropped 5; count of bases not matched to a gene: 10. CDR1 is MNHNY, CDR2 SVGAGI, per germline (reference sequence). The CDR3 spans 16 residues. The chain's CDR3 is CASTRNLAGGNNEQFF. The CDR3 bases are TGTGCCAGCACCAGGAATTTAGCGGGGGGGAACAATGAGCAGTTCTTC.

The chain uses TRBV5-5 and TRBJ2-7; D may be TRBD1 (7 bases). Between the trimmed V and J ends, which lost 4 bases and 3 bases, there was a span of 14 bases. Germline loops: CDR1 SGHKS, CDR2 YYEKEE (reference sequence). The CDR3 has 14 residues. The CDR3 DNA reads TGTGCCAGCAGCGCCCGACAGGGAGGCTACGAGCAGTACTTC. It yields the protein CASSARQGGYEQYF.

The chain joins TRBV2 to TRBJ1-6; D is undetermined. Trimming shortened V by 11 bases and J by 0 bases, and 8 bases separated the two germline ends. CDR1 and CDR2 from the germline V gene are SNHLY and FYNNEI. There are 13 residues in the CDR3. The CDR3 is CAFQGSYNSPLHF. The CDR3 coding sequence is TGTGCCTTTCAAGGCTCCTATAATTCACCCCTCCACTTT.

The chain has TRBV4-1 and TRBJ2-7, with 10 nucleotides matching TRBD1. CDR3 length: 15 residues. The germline V gene has CDR1 MGHRA and CDR2 YSYEKL. The V segment lost 5 bases and the J segment 3 bases; nucleotides outside the gene matches: 7. The CDR3 DNA reads TGCGCCAGCAGCTCCAAGCGGGACAGGGGCTACGAGCAGTACTTC. Translation gives CASSSKRDRGYEQYF.